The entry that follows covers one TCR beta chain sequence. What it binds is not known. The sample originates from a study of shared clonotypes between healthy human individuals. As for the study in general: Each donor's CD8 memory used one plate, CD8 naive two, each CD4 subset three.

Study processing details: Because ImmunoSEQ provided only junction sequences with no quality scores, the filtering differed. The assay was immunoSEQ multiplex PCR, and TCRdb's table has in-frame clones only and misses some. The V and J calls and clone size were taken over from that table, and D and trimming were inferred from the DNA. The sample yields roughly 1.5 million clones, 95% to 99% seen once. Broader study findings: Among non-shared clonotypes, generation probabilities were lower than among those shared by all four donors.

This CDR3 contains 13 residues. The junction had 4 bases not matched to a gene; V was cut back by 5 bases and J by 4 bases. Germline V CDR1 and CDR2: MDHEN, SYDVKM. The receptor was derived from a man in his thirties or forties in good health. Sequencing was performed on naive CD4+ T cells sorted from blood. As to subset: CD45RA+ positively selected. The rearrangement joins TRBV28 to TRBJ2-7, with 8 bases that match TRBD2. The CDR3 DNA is TGTGCCAGCAGTAACCCGGGGGGGTACGAGCAGTACTTC. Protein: CASSNPGGYEQYF.